Listed below are T cell receptor beta chains from one sample, sequenced in a study of OX40 agonist ivuxolimab in advanced cancers. Profiling relied on immunoSEQ multiplex PCR, and the TCRdb table lists in-frame clones only, not all of them. The sample has around 150,000 clones, 90% to 95% seen once. The starting material was CD4+ or CD8+ T cells sorted from blood, obtained in a trial of the OX40 agonist ivuxolimab. These receptors were obtained from an adult with an advanced solid tumor such as melanoma, head and neck, liver or kidney cancer. CDR3s leave out the opening cysteine and the closing phenylalanine or tryptophan. Each record gives: V gene, J gene, clone size, CDR3 protein. Some rows have no size entry. The others give once, few or many, or a class for an expanded clone.

v_gene: TRBV6-5
j_gene: TRBJ1-2
abundance: -
CDR3aa: ASAPSNYGYT

v_gene: TRBV6-1
j_gene: TRBJ1-2
abundance: -
CDR3aa: ASIRGTSSFGGYT

v_gene: TRBV6-8
j_gene: TRBJ2-1
abundance: -
CDR3aa: ASSTQTGETYNEQF

v_gene: TRBV11-2
j_gene: TRBJ1-2
abundance: -
CDR3aa: ASSLGGTNGYT

v_gene: TRBV2
j_gene: TRBJ2-1
abundance: -
CDR3aa: ASSETSPHEQF

v_gene: TRBV7-2
j_gene: TRBJ1-5
abundance: -
CDR3aa: ASSFGDRANQPQH

v_gene: TRBV19
j_gene: TRBJ2-6
abundance: once
CDR3aa: ASTPDWTISGANVLT

v_gene: TRBV6-5
j_gene: TRBJ2-7
abundance: -
CDR3aa: ASSYRGLAGYYEQY

v_gene: TRBV5-4
j_gene: TRBJ2-3
abundance: -
CDR3aa: ASSLTEIITDTQY

v_gene: TRBV28
j_gene: TRBJ2-7
abundance: -
CDR3aa: ASSLWTSGRNEQY

v_gene: TRBV11-2
j_gene: TRBJ2-1
abundance: -
CDR3aa: ASSLDLAGGPNEQF

v_gene: TRBV18
j_gene: TRBJ2-3
abundance: -
CDR3aa: ASSPPGLRSTDTQY

v_gene: TRBV5-6
j_gene: TRBJ2-3
abundance: -
CDR3aa: ASSLITNTDTQY

v_gene: TRBV19
j_gene: TRBJ1-1
abundance: many
CDR3aa: ASSIYWRGGTEAF

v_gene: TRBV12-5
j_gene: TRBJ2-1
abundance: -
CDR3aa: ASGLSRDSSAYNEQF

v_gene: TRBV28
j_gene: TRBJ1-1
abundance: -
CDR3aa: ASSPGQTNTEAF

v_gene: TRBV6-5
j_gene: TRBJ1-4
abundance: -
CDR3aa: ASSRQGRGNEKLF

v_gene: TRBV19
j_gene: TRBJ2-3
abundance: -
CDR3aa: ASSLSLASTDTQY

v_gene: TRBV4-3
j_gene: TRBJ2-1
abundance: -
CDR3aa: ASSHATGLAGGGEQF

v_gene: TRBV9
j_gene: TRBJ1-3
abundance: once
CDR3aa: ASSVEGIGNTIY

v_gene: TRBV7-3
j_gene: TRBJ2-7
abundance: -
CDR3aa: ASSSGLDGEQY

v_gene: TRBV28
j_gene: TRBJ2-1
abundance: -
CDR3aa: ASSLMGLAGVNEQF

v_gene: TRBV7-8
j_gene: TRBJ2-7
abundance: -
CDR3aa: ASSLMTGPSYEQY

v_gene: TRBV10-3
j_gene: TRBJ2-7
abundance: -
CDR3aa: AISESPGYYEQY

v_gene: TRBV5-1
j_gene: TRBJ2-7
abundance: -
CDR3aa: ASSFSFTGTGYEQY

v_gene: TRBV6-5
j_gene: TRBJ2-5
abundance: once
CDR3aa: ASSHRVGRETQY

v_gene: TRBV28
j_gene: TRBJ1-2
abundance: few
CDR3aa: ASRGDRVHGYT

v_gene: TRBV4-3
j_gene: TRBJ2-3
abundance: -
CDR3aa: ASSQPGQGTPDTQY